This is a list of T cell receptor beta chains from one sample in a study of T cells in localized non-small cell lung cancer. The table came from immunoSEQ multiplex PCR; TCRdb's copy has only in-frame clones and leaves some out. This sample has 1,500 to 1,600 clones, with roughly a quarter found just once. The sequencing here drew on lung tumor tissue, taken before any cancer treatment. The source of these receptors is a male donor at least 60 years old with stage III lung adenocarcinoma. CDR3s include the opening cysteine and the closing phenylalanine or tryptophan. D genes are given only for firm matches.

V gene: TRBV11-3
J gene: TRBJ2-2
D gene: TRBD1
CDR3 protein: CASSSGGTGRTDGELFF

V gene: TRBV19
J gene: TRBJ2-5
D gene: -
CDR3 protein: CASSIPGQAQYF

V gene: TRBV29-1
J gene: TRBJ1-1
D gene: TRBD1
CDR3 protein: CSGRQGGTEAFF

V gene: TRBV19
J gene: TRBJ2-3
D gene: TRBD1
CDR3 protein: CASQKGQGAGDTQYF

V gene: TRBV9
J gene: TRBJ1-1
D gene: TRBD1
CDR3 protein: CATRRDREAEAFF

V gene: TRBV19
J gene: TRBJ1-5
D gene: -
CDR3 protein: CASSINPTGANQPQHF

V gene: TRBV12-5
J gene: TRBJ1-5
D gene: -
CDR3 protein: CASGLMGNQPQHF

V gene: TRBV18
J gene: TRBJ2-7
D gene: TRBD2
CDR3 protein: CASSSGLAGSSYEQYF

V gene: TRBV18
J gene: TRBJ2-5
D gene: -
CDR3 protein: CASSPASMETQYF

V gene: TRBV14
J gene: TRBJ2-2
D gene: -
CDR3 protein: CASSPRYGGAGELFF

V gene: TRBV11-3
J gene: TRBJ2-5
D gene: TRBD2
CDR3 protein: CASSLAAAGVQETQYF

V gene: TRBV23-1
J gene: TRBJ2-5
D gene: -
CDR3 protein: CASRRDLQETQYF

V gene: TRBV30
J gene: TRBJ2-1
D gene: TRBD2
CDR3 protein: CAWSPRGGKQFF

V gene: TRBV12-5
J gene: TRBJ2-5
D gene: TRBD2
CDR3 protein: CASALGGLAGGETQYF

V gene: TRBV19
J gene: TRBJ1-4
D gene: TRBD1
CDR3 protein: CASSSGTATNEKLFF